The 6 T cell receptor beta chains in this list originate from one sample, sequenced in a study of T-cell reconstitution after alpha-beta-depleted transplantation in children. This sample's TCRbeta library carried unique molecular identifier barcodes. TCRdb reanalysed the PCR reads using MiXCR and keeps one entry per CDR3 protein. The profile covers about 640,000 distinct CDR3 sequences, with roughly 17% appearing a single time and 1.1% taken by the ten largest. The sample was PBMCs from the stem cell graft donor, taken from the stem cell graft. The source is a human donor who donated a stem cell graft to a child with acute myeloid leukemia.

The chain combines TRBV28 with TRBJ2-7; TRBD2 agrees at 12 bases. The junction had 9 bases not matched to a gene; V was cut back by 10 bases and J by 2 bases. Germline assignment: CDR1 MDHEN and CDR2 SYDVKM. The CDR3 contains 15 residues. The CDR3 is CATTTLAGGTYEQYV. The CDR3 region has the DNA TGTGCCACCACAACGCTAGCGGGGGGGACCTACGAGCAGTACGTC.

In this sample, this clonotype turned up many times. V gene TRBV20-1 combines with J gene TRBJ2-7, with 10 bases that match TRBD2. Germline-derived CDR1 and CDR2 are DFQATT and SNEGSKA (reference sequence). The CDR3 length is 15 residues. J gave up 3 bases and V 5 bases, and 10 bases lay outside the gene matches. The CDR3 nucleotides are TGCAGTGCTTCTATTACTAGCGGGGTGGACTACGAGCAGTACTTC. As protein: CSASITSGVDYEQYF.

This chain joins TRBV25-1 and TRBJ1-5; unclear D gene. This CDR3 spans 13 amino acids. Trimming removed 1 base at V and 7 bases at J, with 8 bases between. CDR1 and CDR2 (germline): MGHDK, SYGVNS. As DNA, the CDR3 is TGTGCCAGCAGTGAATTTGCGGGGCAGCCCCAGCATTTT. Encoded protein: CASSEFAGQPQHF.

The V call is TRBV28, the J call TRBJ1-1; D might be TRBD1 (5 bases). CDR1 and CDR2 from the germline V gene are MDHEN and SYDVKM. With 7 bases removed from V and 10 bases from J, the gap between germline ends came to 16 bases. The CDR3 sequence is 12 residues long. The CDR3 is CASTLARGRAFF. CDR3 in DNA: TGTGCCAGCACCCTAGCCCGGGGACGAGCTTTCTTT.

The CDR3 bases are TGTGCCAGCAGCCAAGTCGCCTCTGCAGAGACCCAGTACTTC. This encodes CASSQVASAETQYF. The J gene is TRBJ2-5, the V gene TRBV14; D remains unclear. V was pared by 1 base and J by 4 bases, with 10 bases between. The germline V gene has CDR1 SGHDN and CDR2 FVKESK. There are 14 residues in the CDR3. Using reference TRBV14 and TRBJ2-5 for the parts outside the CDR3, the full variable domain is EAGVTQFPSHSVIEKGQTVTLRCDPISGHDNLYWYRRVMGKEIKFLLHFVKESKQDESGMPNNRFLAERTGGTYSTLKVQPAELEDSGVYFCASSQVASAETQYFGPGTRLLVL.

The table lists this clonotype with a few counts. In DNA form, the CDR3 reads TGCAGTGCTAACACGAAATCTCTCAGGGGATTGGTTGAAGATGGCTACACCTTC. Its translation: CSANTKSLRGLVEDGYTF. J is TRBJ1-2 and V is TRBV20-1, with D possibly matching TRBD1 (6 bases). Germline V CDR1 and CDR2: DFQATT, SNEGSKA (reference sequence). The CDR3 runs to 18 residues. V gave up 4 bases and J gave up 6 bases, with 30 bases separating them.